A selection of T cell receptor beta chains follows, all from one sample in a study of blood T cell repertoires in COVID-19. This table comes from immunoSEQ multiplex PCR, and its TCRdb copy is limited to in-frame clones, with some not included. The repertoire holds 150,000 or so clones, with approximately 95% as singletons. The source material was peripheral blood. These receptors all come from a woman in her 50s with acute or convalescent COVID-19. Both conserved end residues are part of each CDR3. D genes are given only for firm matches. Clone size is given for some rows only: seen once, a few or many times, or a class if the clone is expanded.

j_gene | v_gene | d_gene | abundance | CDR3nt | CDR3aa
TRBJ1-4 | TRBV10-3 | NA | few | TGTGCCATCAGCGCCGTGGGGGGAAGGAGTGTAACTAATGAAAAACTGTTTTTT | CAISAVGGRSVTNEKLFF
TRBJ1-5 | TRBV15 | NA | once | TGTGCCACCAGCTCTCAGGGAAACGATCAGCCCCAGCATTTT | CATSSQGNDQPQHF
TRBJ2-1 | TRBV14 | NA | NA | TGTGCCAGCAGCCAAGATCCTAGAAGGTCCTACAATGAGCAGTTCTTC | CASSQDPRRSYNEQFF
TRBJ2-7 | TRBV7-9 | TRBD1 | NA | TGTGCCAGCAGCATTTACGGGACAGGTAGCTCCTACGAGCAGTACTTC | CASSIYGTGSSYEQYF
TRBJ2-2 | TRBV7-9 | NA | NA | TGTGCCAGCAGCCTCCAACTAGCAGCCGGGGAGCTGTTTTTT | CASSLQLAAGELFF
TRBJ1-2 | TRBV6-6 | NA | NA | TGTGCCAGCAGACGAAAAGGGGGTGGGTTTGTAGAGGATGGCTACACCTTC | CASRRKGGGFVEDGYTF
TRBJ1-5 | TRBV27 | NA | NA | TGTGCCAGCAGTTTATCTGGGGGCCAGAGCAATCAGCCCCAGCATTTT | CASSLSGGQSNQPQHF
TRBJ1-2 | TRBV15 | NA | NA | TGTGCCACCAGCAGAGATCGGTTCGAAAGTCTCATCAACTATGGCTACACCTTC | CATSRDRFESLINYGYTF
TRBJ1-3 | TRBV2 | TRBD1 | NA | TGTGCCAGCAGCGTTGGGACAGGCGGAAACACCATATATTTT | CASSVGTGGNTIYF
TRBJ2-1 | TRBV4-3 | NA | NA | TGCGCCAGCAGCCAAGATTCCCAGGGTTACAATGAGCAGTTCTTC | CASSQDSQGYNEQFF
TRBJ1-2 | TRBV4-1 | NA | NA | TGCGCCAGCAGCCAAGAGAGGGGGATTTTGGATGGCTACACCTTC | CASSQERGILDGYTF
TRBJ1-6 | TRBV2 | TRBD1 | NA | TGTGCCAGCAAGGACAGGGCCTCAGATAATTCACCCCTCCACTTT | CASKDRASDNSPLHF
TRBJ2-2 | TRBV9 | TRBD2 | NA | TGTGCCAGCAGCGTATTAGGGACTAGGGGTACCGGGGAGCTGTTTTTT | CASSVLGTRGTGELFF
TRBJ1-1 | TRBV25-1 | NA | NA | TGTGCCAGCAGTGAGACGGCTAGCACTGAAGCTTTCTTT | CASSETASTEAFF
TRBJ1-2 | TRBV6-2/TRBV6-3 | NA | NA | TGTGCCAGCAGTTACATCTCGCCCCAGGGGAGCCGAAACTATGGCTACACCTTC | CASSYISPQGSRNYGYTF
TRBJ1-4 | TRBV29-1 | NA | NA | TGCAGCGTCAAGGGGGGAGGGGATGAAAAACTGTTTTTT | CSVKGGGDEKLFF
TRBJ1-1 | TRBV6-5 | TRBD1 | NA | TGTACCGACAGGGCGTACACTGAAGCTTTCTTT | CTDRAYTEAFF
TRBJ1-1 | TRBV10-3 | NA | NA | TGTGCCATCCAGGGCGGGGGGGGTACTGAAGCTTTCTTT | CAIQGGGGTEAFF
TRBJ2-2 | TRBV9 | NA | NA | TGTGCCAGCAGCGTACAAGGGGCGAACACCGGGGAGCTGTTTTTT | CASSVQGANTGELFF
TRBJ2-7 | TRBV30 | NA | NA | TGTGCGCAGGGGGGCCGTAGCTCCTACGAGCAGTACTTC | CAQGGRSSYEQYF
TRBJ2-2 | TRBV28 | NA | NA | TGTGCCAGCAGTTTAGTATCCGGGGAGCTGTTTTTT | CASSLVSGELFF
TRBJ1-2 | TRBV25-1 | TRBD1 | NA | TGTGCCAGCAGTGAATATAGCGCCGTTGGCAGGGGGTTTGGCTACACCTTC | CASSEYSAVGRGFGYTF